Presented here are 9 T cell receptor beta chains from one specimen sequenced in a study of spatial heterogeneity in lung cancer. TCRdb used MiXCR to reprocess the 5' RACE reads, holding one entry per CDR3 protein. The sample includes about 36,000 distinct CDR3 sequences, about 7.6% of them seen just once. Time point given: blood at routine non-recurrence follow-up after resection. This material consisted of PBMCs, taken at follow-up. These receptors all stem from a male donor with early-stage non-small cell lung cancer.

This clonotype was detected ten times or more. The chain uses TRBV7-9 and TRBJ2-3, with 11 bases matching TRBD1. This CDR3 comprises 15 residues. The V and J ends lost 4 bases and 4 bases, in that order; junction bases with no gene match: 4. Germline CDR1 is SEHNR and CDR2 is FQNEAQ (reference sequence). CDR3 residues: CASSSGQGDSDTQYF. The CDR3 DNA follows: TGTGCCAGCAGCTCGGGACAGGGGGATTCAGATACGCAGTATTTT.

This clonotype was counted many times. The chain links TRBV20-1 to TRBJ2-1; 7 bases line up with TRBD1. Germline V lookup: CDR1 DFQATT, CDR2 SNEGSKA (reference sequence). There are 13 residues in the CDR3. Trimming removed 5 bases from V and 3 bases from J; junction bases left unmatched: 4. CDR3 residues: CSARTGIYNEQFF. CDR3 coding DNA: TGCAGTGCTCGGACAGGAATCTACAATGAGCAGTTCTTC.

This clonotype was recorded many times. The chain uses TRBV6-5 and TRBJ2-2; 10 bases match TRBD1. The germline V gene encodes CDR1 MNHEY and CDR2 SVGAGI. The CDR3 runs 16 residues. V trimming: 7 bases; J trimming: 3 bases; junction bases outside the gene matches: 8. Written as DNA, the CDR3 is TGTGCCAGCACTTTAGGGACAGGGGTCGACACCGGGGAGCTGTTTTTT. Protein sequence: CASTLGTGVDTGELFF.

The table lists this clonotype with many counts. This chain connects TRBV20-1 to TRBJ2-1; perhaps D is TRBD1 or TRBD2 (5 bases each). The V gene lost 3 bases and the J gene lost 9 bases, with 18 bases spanning the gap. CDR3 length: 14 residues. CDR1 and CDR2 (germline): DFQATT, SNEGSKA (reference sequence). The CDR3 nucleotides read TGCAGTGCTAGCTGGGACCGGTCGTTCGGTGAGCAGTTCTTC. Translating gives CSASWDRSFGEQFF.

This clonotype has ten or more counts. The chain carries TRBV5-8 and TRBJ1-1, with D uncertain. The CDR3 contains 14 residues. V lost 0 bases and J lost 3, with 9 bases in between. Germline values: CDR1 SGHTS, CDR2 YDEGEE. CDR3 amino acids: CASSLEPAYTEAFF. Here the CDR3 DNA reads TGTGCCAGCAGCTTGGAGCCGGCATACACTGAAGCTTTCTTT.

This clonotype has a count of ten or more. The rearrangement uses TRBV2 and TRBJ2-2; 12 nucleotides agree with TRBD2. V shed 6 bases and J 4 bases; nucleotides not matched to a gene: 9. Germline V gene sequence: CDR1 SNHLY, CDR2 FYNNEI. The CDR3 length is 17 residues. CDR3 region: CASSWTSGVSGTGELFF. CDR3 bases: TGTGCCAGCAGCTGGACTAGCGGGGTATCGGGCACCGGGGAGCTGTTTTTT.

This clonotype was counted ten times or more. V and J are TRBV7-8 and TRBJ2-1, with 7 bases that match TRBD1. Trimming at V came to 4 bases and at J to 3 bases, leaving 6 bases not matched to a gene. Germline CDR1 and CDR2: SGHVS and FQNEAQ. The CDR3 has 15 residues. The CDR3 reads CASSWPGQNYNEQFF. CDR3 in DNA: TGTGCCAGCAGCTGGCCGGGACAGAACTACAATGAGCAGTTCTTC.

This clonotype came up many times. The genes are TRBV29-1 and TRBJ1-1; 8 nucleotides match TRBD1. Germline values: CDR1 SQVTM, CDR2 ANQGSEA. The V gene end was trimmed by 6 bases and the J gene end by 5 bases; junction bases not matched to a gene: 8. CDR3 length: 13 amino acids. This chain's CDR3 is CSVAGQGGTEAFF. The CDR3 DNA sequence: TGCAGCGTAGCTGGACAGGGTGGTACTGAAGCTTTCTTT.

The rearrangement joins TRBV18 to TRBJ2-7; the D gene could be TRBD1 or TRBD2 (6 bases each). Germline values: CDR1 KGHSH, CDR2 LQKENI. The CDR3 consists of 13 residues. V gave up 3 bases and J gave up 5 bases, with 11 bases separating them. CDR3 in amino acids: CASSPLRGDEQYF. CDR3 nucleotides: TGTGCCAGCTCACCTTTAAGGGGGGACGAGCAGTACTTC.